This T cell receptor beta chain emerged from a study of blood T cell repertoires in COVID-19. Study-level information: The United States, Italy and Spain supplied acute and convalescent COVID-19 samples. In each case, the material was cDNA or gDNA derived from T cells, B-cell-depleted T cells, or PBMCs.

In the original workflow: It was from reference gene primer amplification that nucleated cell counts were estimated. Libraries were prepared by immunoSEQ multiplex PCR; TCRdb keeps only in-frame clonotypes and omits some of them. V and J calls plus clone size are reproduced from that table; the DNA served to infer D and trimming. This sample carries 200,000 to 250,000 clones, roughly four fifths of them seen once, and the ten largest clones take less than 15%. Germline loops: CDR1 ENHRY, CDR2 SYGVKD. The length of the CDR3 is 16 residues. Unmatched junction bases numbered 15, after V lost 5 bases and J lost 7 bases.

The sample taken for sequencing was peripheral blood. The TCR originated in a woman in her forties with acute or convalescent COVID-19. This rearrangement joins TRBV10-3 to TRBJ1-2; 8 bases are shared with TRBD1. This CDR3 is CAISSQGAGLMVGYTF. The CDR3 DNA sequence: TGTGCCATCAGTTCTCAGGGGGCCGGGTTGATGGTTGGCTACACCTTC.